This T cell receptor (beta chain) is from a study of blood T cell repertoires in COVID-19. Study-level background: The United States, Italy and Spain provided the acute and convalescent COVID-19 samples. In each case, the material was cDNA or gDNA derived from T cells, B-cell-depleted T cells, or PBMCs.

Per the study methods: Amplification from reference gene primers served as the basis for estimated nucleated cell counts. Only in-frame clones appear in the TCRdb table, and some are missing; sequencing was by immunoSEQ multiplex PCR. Clone size and V and J calls were adopted from that table, with D and trimming inferred from the DNA. The sample carries about 300,000 clones, roughly four fifths recorded once. The source of this sequence is a woman between 45 and 65 years old who had recovered from COVID-19. Sequenced material: peripheral blood.

CDR3 nucleotides: TGTGCCAGCAGCCAAGAGAGCCGGGGTCTAGTCACAGATACGCAGTATTTT. It codes for CASSQESRGLVTDTQYF. The rearrangement links TRBV3-1 (or the pseudogene TRBV3-2) to TRBJ2-3; a possible D gene is TRBD2 (5 bases). V was cut by 0 bases and J by 2 bases, with 15 bases left in between. This CDR3 spans 17 amino acids. In germline, CDR1 is LGHDT, CDR2 YNNKEL (reference sequence).